One and the same sample provided the 7 T cell receptor beta chains below, sequenced in a study of shared clonotypes between healthy human individuals. The assay was immunoSEQ multiplex PCR, and TCRdb's table has in-frame clones only and misses some. The table includes about 380,000 clones, about 97% detected once. The sequenced sample consisted of memory CD8+ T cells sorted from blood. Specified subset: CD45RO+ cells pooled with CCR7-negative TemRA cells. The receptors stem from a man aged 25-40 years in good health.

The genes are TRBV13 and TRBJ2-1, with 9 positions matching TRBD1. With V trimmed by 2 bases and J by 8 bases, 7 bases remained unmatched. CDR1 is PRHDT and CDR2 is FYEKMQ in the germline V gene (reference sequence). This CDR3 is 15 amino acids long. The CDR3 protein is CASSLMGQGYDEQFF. In nucleotides, the CDR3 is TGTGCCAGCAGCTTAATGGGACAGGGATACGATGAGCAGTTCTTC.

V and J are TRBV28 and TRBJ2-5, with no clear D. This CDR3 has 16 residues. V was shortened by 8 bases and J by 3 bases, with 22 bases between the two germline ends. Germline assignment: CDR1 MDHEN and CDR2 SYDVKM. This chain's CDR3 is CASRGLTPTTKETQYF. CDR3 bases: TGTGCCAGCCGCGGATTGACCCCAACAACAAAAGAGACCCAGTACTTC.

This rearrangement joins TRBV6-5 to TRBJ1-4; D might be TRBD1 (6 bases). Germline V gene sequence: CDR1 MNHEY, CDR2 SVGAGI. CDR3 size: 15 residues. Trimming cost V 2 bases and J 3 bases, with 10 bases left between them. CDR3 amino acids: CASSYGQGSNEKLFF. As DNA, the CDR3 is TGTGCCAGCAGTTACGGGCAGGGGTCTAATGAAAAACTGTTTTTT.

This clone was seen once. The chain employs TRBV19 and TRBJ1-2; no clear D. The V gene lost 0 bases and the J gene lost 2 bases, with 7 bases spanning the gap. Germline V lookup: CDR1 LNHDA, CDR2 SQIVND (reference sequence). CDR3 length: 14 amino acids. CDR3 amino acids: CASSIESGNYGYTF. CDR3 DNA sequence: TGTGCCAGTAGTATAGAATCCGGAAACTATGGCTACACCTTC.

The rearrangement joins TRBV11-2 to TRBJ2-2, with a weak D call TRBD1 (5 bases). V lost 4 bases and J lost 4, with 16 bases in between. Germline loops: CDR1 SGHAT, CDR2 FQNNGV. The length of the CDR3 is 16 residues. The CDR3 sequence: CASSSLSRALTGELFF. The DNA of the CDR3 is TGTGCCAGCAGCTCCCTCAGCAGGGCCCTCACCGGGGAGCTGTTTTTT.

The CDR3 DNA sequence: TGTGCCAGCAGCCGGAACAGGGAAATCGGGGAGCTGTTTTTT. It yields the protein CASSRNREIGELFF. This chain joins TRBV4-2 and TRBJ2-2; a possible D gene is TRBD1 (6 bases). The CDR3 is 14 residues long. Germline V gene lookup returns CDR1 LGHNA and CDR2 YNFKEQ. Trimming stripped 4 bases from V and 7 bases from J, with 13 bases between.

The chain employs TRBV4-1 and TRBJ2-2; 8 bases fit TRBD1. CDR1 and CDR2 from the germline V gene are MGHRA and YSYEKL. V lost 3 bases and J lost 3; bases outside the gene matches: 6. The length of the CDR3 is 16 residues. In DNA, the CDR3 is TGCGCCAGCAGCCACGGCAGGGGGCTTCACACCGGGGAGCTGTTTTTT. As protein: CASSHGRGLHTGELFF.